The rows below give T cell receptor beta chains drawn from one sample of a study of blood T cell repertoires in COVID-19. Libraries were prepared by immunoSEQ multiplex PCR; TCRdb keeps only in-frame clonotypes and omits some of them. The sample yields about 250,000 clones, approximately 90% seen once. Sequenced sample: peripheral blood. These receptors were taken from a man aged 18-30 years with active or convalescent COVID-19. Each CDR3 is given with its conserved first and last residue. The D gene is left open where the match is weak. Clone size is stated in some rows and not others, as once, few, many or a class when expanded.

J gene: TRBJ1-1; clone size: -; V gene: TRBV16; D gene: -; CDR3 protein: CASSQYRLTEAFF; CDR3 DNA: TGTGCCAGCAGCCAGTACAGGCTCACTGAAGCTTTCTTT
J gene: TRBJ2-7; clone size: -; V gene: TRBV7-6; D gene: -; CDR3 protein: CASSLAAAESYEQYF; CDR3 DNA: TGTGCCAGCAGCTTAGCGGCGGCAGAGTCCTACGAGCAGTACTTC
J gene: TRBJ1-4; clone size: -; V gene: TRBV2; D gene: TRBD1; CDR3 protein: CASITARDRGEKLFF; CDR3 DNA: TGTGCCAGCATCACGGCCCGGGACAGGGGTGAAAAACTGTTTTTT
J gene: TRBJ2-7; clone size: -; V gene: TRBV9; D gene: TRBD1; CDR3 protein: CASSRTTGTYEQYF; CDR3 DNA: TGTGCCAGCAGCCGGACGACAGGGACCTACGAGCAGTACTTC
J gene: TRBJ1-1; clone size: once; V gene: TRBV9; D gene: -; CDR3 protein: CASSQGLITEAFF; CDR3 DNA: TGTGCCAGCAGTCAGGGTTTGATCACTGAAGCTTTCTTT
J gene: TRBJ2-6; clone size: -; V gene: TRBV20-1; D gene: TRBD1; CDR3 protein: CSASTGGAGGANVLAF; CDR3 DNA: TGCAGTGCTAGTACAGGGGGCGCTGGGGGGGCCAACGTCCTGGCTTTC
J gene: TRBJ1-2; clone size: -; V gene: TRBV4-3; D gene: -; CDR3 protein: CASSQVPTNYGYTF; CDR3 DNA: TGCGCCAGCAGCCAAGTTCCCACTAACTATGGCTACACCTTC
J gene: TRBJ2-2; clone size: -; V gene: TRBV19; D gene: -; CDR3 protein: CASSTPGGELFF; CDR3 DNA: TGTGCCAGTAGTACCCCCGGCGGGGAGCTGTTTTTT
J gene: TRBJ2-5; clone size: -; V gene: TRBV24-1; D gene: TRBD1; CDR3 protein: CATSDRTGGQETQYF; CDR3 DNA: TGTGCCACCAGTGACAGGACAGGGGGCCAAGAGACCCAGTACTTC
J gene: TRBJ2-7; clone size: -; V gene: TRBV5-8; D gene: TRBD1; CDR3 protein: CASSLLTGVNLRPYEQYF; CDR3 DNA: TGTGCCAGCAGCTTGCTGACAGGGGTGAATTTACGACCCTACGAGCAGTACTTC
J gene: TRBJ2-7; clone size: -; V gene: TRBV7-9; D gene: -; CDR3 protein: CASSPRRSVPGTLYEQYF; CDR3 DNA: TGTGCCAGCAGCCCCCGGCGAAGTGTACCAGGGACATTGTACGAGCAGTACTTC
J gene: TRBJ2-1; clone size: -; V gene: TRBV10-1; D gene: TRBD2; CDR3 protein: CASSDGLAANEQFF; CDR3 DNA: TGCGCCAGCAGTGACGGACTAGCGGCTAATGAGCAGTTCTTC
J gene: TRBJ2-1; clone size: -; V gene: TRBV16; D gene: TRBD2; CDR3 protein: CASSQSPSGGFNEQFF; CDR3 DNA: TGTGCCAGCAGCCAATCGCCTAGCGGGGGTTTTAATGAGCAGTTCTTC
J gene: TRBJ2-7; clone size: -; V gene: TRBV5-4; D gene: -; CDR3 protein: CASSYIGGSPDFEYF; CDR3 DNA: TGTGCCAGCAGCTACATAGGGGGAAGTCCAGACTTCGAGTACTTC
J gene: TRBJ2-1; clone size: -; V gene: TRBV4-1; D gene: -; CDR3 protein: CASSQDQAEAYNEQFF; CDR3 DNA: TGCGCCAGCAGCCAAGATCAAGCGGAGGCCTACAATGAGCAGTTCTTC
J gene: TRBJ1-6; clone size: -; V gene: TRBV20-1; D gene: TRBD1; CDR3 protein: CSASIGTGDSPLHF; CDR3 DNA: TGCAGTGCTAGTATAGGGACAGGGGATTCACCCCTCCACTTT
J gene: TRBJ1-6; clone size: -; V gene: TRBV19; D gene: TRBD1; CDR3 protein: CASQRQGDSPLHF; CDR3 DNA: TGTGCCAGTCAACGACAGGGTGACTCACCCCTCCACTTT
J gene: TRBJ1-4; clone size: -; V gene: TRBV4-3; D gene: TRBD1; CDR3 protein: CASGNDRANEKLFF; CDR3 DNA: TGCGCCAGCGGAAATGACAGGGCTAATGAAAAACTGTTTTTT
J gene: TRBJ1-1; clone size: -; V gene: TRBV29-1; D gene: -; CDR3 protein: CSFWGAHRVNTEAFF; CDR3 DNA: TGCAGCTTTTGGGGCGCCCACCGAGTGAACACTGAAGCTTTCTTT
J gene: TRBJ1-1; clone size: -; V gene: TRBV5-8; D gene: -; CDR3 protein: CASSLGRGWNTEAFF; CDR3 DNA: TGTGCCAGCAGCCTGGGCAGGGGCTGGAACACTGAAGCTTTCTTT
J gene: TRBJ2-7; clone size: -; V gene: TRBV19; D gene: -; CDR3 protein: CASSLDGTDSYEQYF; CDR3 DNA: TGTGCCAGTAGTCTCGACGGGACTGATTCCTACGAGCAGTACTTC
J gene: TRBJ2-7; clone size: -; V gene: TRBV2; D gene: -; CDR3 protein: CASSWAAIGGANEQYF; CDR3 DNA: TGTGCCAGCAGTTGGGCGGCCATTGGGGGCGCTAACGAGCAGTACTTC
J gene: TRBJ1-6; clone size: -; V gene: TRBV7-2; D gene: -; CDR3 protein: CASSSHHLAGRLNSPLHF; CDR3 DNA: TGTGCCAGCAGTTCACACCACCTCGCGGGGAGACTTAATTCACCCCTCCACTTT
J gene: TRBJ1-1; clone size: -; V gene: TRBV7-9; D gene: -; CDR3 protein: CASSLGTGNTEAFF; CDR3 DNA: TGTGCCAGCAGCTTAGGAACAGGGAACACTGAAGCTTTCTTT
J gene: TRBJ1-1; clone size: -; V gene: TRBV11-2; D gene: -; CDR3 protein: CASSLSSTANTEAFF; CDR3 DNA: TGTGCCAGCAGCTTAAGTTCGACAGCCAACACTGAAGCTTTCTTT
J gene: TRBJ2-1; clone size: once; V gene: TRBV7-3; D gene: -; CDR3 protein: CASSLMGGVVAYNEQFF; CDR3 DNA: TGTGCCAGCAGCTTAATGGGGGGAGTGGTGGCCTACAATGAGCAGTTCTTC
J gene: TRBJ2-1; clone size: -; V gene: TRBV6-2/TRBV6-3; D gene: -; CDR3 protein: CASSYSLRGLAAYNEQFF; CDR3 DNA: TGTGCCAGCAGTTACTCTTTGCGGGGGCTAGCGGCCTACAATGAGCAGTTCTTC
J gene: TRBJ1-2; clone size: -; V gene: TRBV5-6; D gene: -; CDR3 protein: CASSLVPVNYGYTF; CDR3 DNA: TGTGCCAGCAGCTTGGTACCGGTTAACTATGGCTACACCTTC
J gene: TRBJ2-1; clone size: -; V gene: TRBV7-6; D gene: TRBD2; CDR3 protein: CASSHPGLADPSGDEQFF; CDR3 DNA: TGTGCCAGCAGCCACCCTGGACTAGCGGATCCCTCCGGGGATGAGCAGTTCTTC
J gene: TRBJ1-1; clone size: -; V gene: TRBV28; D gene: -; CDR3 protein: CASSFYSATGYTEAFF; CDR3 DNA: TGTGCCAGCAGTTTTTACTCCGCCACAGGATACACTGAAGCTTTCTTT
J gene: TRBJ2-5; clone size: -; V gene: TRBV28; D gene: TRBD1; CDR3 protein: CASSQGQGLETQYF; CDR3 DNA: TGTGCCAGCAGTCAAGGACAGGGATTAGAGACCCAGTACTTC
J gene: TRBJ1-1; clone size: -; V gene: TRBV11-3; D gene: -; CDR3 protein: CASSLDGHQNTEAFF; CDR3 DNA: TGTGCCAGCAGCTTAGATGGACACCAGAACACTGAAGCTTTCTTT
J gene: TRBJ1-4; clone size: -; V gene: TRBV7-9; D gene: TRBD1; CDR3 protein: CASSRTGGSNTNEKLFF; CDR3 DNA: TGTGCCAGCAGCCGGACAGGGGGCAGTAACACTAATGAAAAACTGTTTTTT
J gene: TRBJ2-2; clone size: -; V gene: TRBV7-3; D gene: TRBD2; CDR3 protein: CASSRTSGTGELFF; CDR3 DNA: TGTGCCAGCAGCCGGACTAGCGGTACCGGGGAGCTGTTTTTT
J gene: TRBJ2-1; clone size: -; V gene: TRBV4-3; D gene: TRBD2; CDR3 protein: CASSQTGGGEQFF; CDR3 DNA: TGCGCCAGCAGCCAAACGGGGGGTGGTGAGCAGTTCTTC
J gene: TRBJ2-1; clone size: few; V gene: TRBV28; D gene: TRBD1; CDR3 protein: CASSPALAGGRGEQFF; CDR3 DNA: TGTGCCAGCAGCCCTGCCTTGGCAGGGGGCAGGGGTGAGCAGTTCTTC
J gene: TRBJ1-4; clone size: -; V gene: TRBV4-2; D gene: -; CDR3 protein: CASSQGSSFVSNEKLFF; CDR3 DNA: TGTGCCAGCAGCCAAGGATCTTCTTTTGTAAGCAATGAAAAACTGTTTTTT
J gene: TRBJ2-5; clone size: -; V gene: TRBV6-2/TRBV6-3; D gene: -; CDR3 protein: CASSVSSAHGTQYF; CDR3 DNA: TGTGCCAGCAGTGTTAGTAGCGCTCACGGGACCCAGTACTTC
J gene: TRBJ1-1; clone size: -; V gene: TRBV7-2; D gene: -; CDR3 protein: CASSLTPVNTEAFF; CDR3 DNA: TGTGCCAGCAGCTTAACCCCAGTGAACACTGAAGCTTTCTTT
J gene: TRBJ2-2; clone size: -; V gene: TRBV7-9; D gene: -; CDR3 protein: CASSLLGDGELFF; CDR3 DNA: TGTGCCAGCAGCTTACTAGGCGACGGGGAGCTGTTTTTT
J gene: TRBJ1-4; clone size: -; V gene: TRBV28; D gene: TRBD1; CDR3 protein: CASSSGQINEKLFF; CDR3 DNA: TGTGCCAGCAGCTCGGGACAGATTAATGAAAAACTGTTTTTT
J gene: TRBJ2-7; clone size: -; V gene: TRBV5-1; D gene: -; CDR3 protein: CASSLGPIRGQGTSSYEQYF; CDR3 DNA: TGCGCCAGCAGCTTAGGTCCCATTCGTGGGCAGGGGACGAGCTCCTACGAGCAGTACTTC
J gene: TRBJ2-7; clone size: few; V gene: TRBV12-3/TRBV12-4; D gene: -; CDR3 protein: CASSPGISYEQYF; CDR3 DNA: TGTGCCAGCAGTCCCGGGATCTCCTACGAGCAGTACTTC
J gene: TRBJ2-7; clone size: -; V gene: TRBV15; D gene: -; CDR3 protein: CATSRGSTGLPYEQYF; CDR3 DNA: TGTGCCACCAGCAGAGGATCCACAGGTTTGCCCTACGAGCAGTACTTC
J gene: TRBJ1-1; clone size: -; V gene: TRBV10-3; D gene: -; CDR3 protein: CAIRESGDIYTEAFF; CDR3 DNA: TGTGCCATCAGGGAGTCAGGGGATATCTACACTGAAGCTTTCTTT
J gene: TRBJ1-1; clone size: -; V gene: TRBV4-2; D gene: -; CDR3 protein: CASSQEGTEMNTEAFF; CDR3 DNA: TGTGCCAGCAGCCAAGAAGGCACAGAAATGAACACTGAAGCTTTCTTT
J gene: TRBJ2-1; clone size: few; V gene: TRBV2; D gene: -; CDR3 protein: CASSEILNEQFF; CDR3 DNA: TGTGCCAGCAGTGAAATACTCAATGAGCAGTTCTTC